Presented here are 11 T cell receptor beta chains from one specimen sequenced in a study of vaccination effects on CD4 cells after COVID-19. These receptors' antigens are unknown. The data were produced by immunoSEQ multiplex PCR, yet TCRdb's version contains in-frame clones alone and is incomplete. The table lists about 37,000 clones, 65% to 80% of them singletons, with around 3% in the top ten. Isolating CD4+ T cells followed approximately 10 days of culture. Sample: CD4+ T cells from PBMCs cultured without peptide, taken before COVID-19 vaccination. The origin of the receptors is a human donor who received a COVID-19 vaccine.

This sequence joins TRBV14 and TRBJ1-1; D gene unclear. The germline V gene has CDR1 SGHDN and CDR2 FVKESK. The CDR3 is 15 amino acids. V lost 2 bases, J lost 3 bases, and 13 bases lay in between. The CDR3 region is CASSQTRKWDTEAFF. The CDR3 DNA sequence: TGTGCCAGCAGCCAAACAAGGAAATGGGACACTGAAGCTTTCTTT.

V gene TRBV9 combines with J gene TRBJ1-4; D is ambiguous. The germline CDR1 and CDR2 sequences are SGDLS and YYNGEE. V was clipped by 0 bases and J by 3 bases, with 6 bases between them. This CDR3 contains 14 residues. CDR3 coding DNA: TGTGCCAGCAGCGTAGACTACGCTAATGAAAAACTGTTTTTT. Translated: CASSVDYANEKLFF.

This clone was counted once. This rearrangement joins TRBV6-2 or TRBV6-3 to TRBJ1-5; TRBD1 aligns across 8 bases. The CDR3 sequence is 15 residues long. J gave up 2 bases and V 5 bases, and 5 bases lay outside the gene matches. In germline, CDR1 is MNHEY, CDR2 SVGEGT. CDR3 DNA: TGTGCCAGCAGTCCCAGGGGGCAAGGCAATCAGCCCCAGCATTTT. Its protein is CASSPRGQGNQPQHF.

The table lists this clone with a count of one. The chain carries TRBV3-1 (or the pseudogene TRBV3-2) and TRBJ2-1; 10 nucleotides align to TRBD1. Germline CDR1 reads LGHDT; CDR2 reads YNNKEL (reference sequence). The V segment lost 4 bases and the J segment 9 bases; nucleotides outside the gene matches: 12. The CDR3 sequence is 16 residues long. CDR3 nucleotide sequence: TGTGCCAGCAGCCTCTGGGACAGGGGTTCGGTGCGTGAGCAGTTCTTC. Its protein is CASSLWDRGSVREQFF.

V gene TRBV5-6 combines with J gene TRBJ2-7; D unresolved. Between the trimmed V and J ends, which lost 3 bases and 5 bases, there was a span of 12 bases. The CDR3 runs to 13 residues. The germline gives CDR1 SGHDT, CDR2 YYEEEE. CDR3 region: CASSYTVVDEQYF. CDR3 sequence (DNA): TGTGCCAGCAGCTATACAGTTGTGGACGAGCAGTACTTC.

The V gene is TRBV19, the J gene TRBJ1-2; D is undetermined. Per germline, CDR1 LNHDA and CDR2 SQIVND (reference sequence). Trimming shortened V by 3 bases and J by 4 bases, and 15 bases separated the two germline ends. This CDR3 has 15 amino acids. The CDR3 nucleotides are TGTGCCAGTAGTATTACGGCACAGACCTTCTATGGCTACACCTTC. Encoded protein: CASSITAQTFYGYTF. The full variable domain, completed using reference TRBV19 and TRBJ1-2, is DGGITQSPKYLFRKEGQNVTLSCEQNLNHDAMYWYRQDPGQGLRLIYYSQIVNDFQKGDIAEGYSVSREKKESFPLTVTSAQKNPTAFYLCASSITAQTFYGYTFGSGTRLTVV.

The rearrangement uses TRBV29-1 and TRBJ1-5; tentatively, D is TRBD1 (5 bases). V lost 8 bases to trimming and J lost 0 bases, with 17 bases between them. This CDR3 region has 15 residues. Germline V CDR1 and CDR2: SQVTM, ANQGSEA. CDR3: CSPHGTDYSNQPQHF. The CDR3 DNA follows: TGCAGCCCGCACGGGACGGACTATAGCAATCAGCCCCAGCATTTT. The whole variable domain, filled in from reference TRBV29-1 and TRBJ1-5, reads SAVISQKPSRDICQRGTSLTIQCQVDSQVTMMFWYRQQPGQSLTLIATANQGSEATYESGFVIDKFPISRPNLTFSTLTVSNMSPEDSSIYLCSPHGTDYSNQPQHFGDGTRLSIL.

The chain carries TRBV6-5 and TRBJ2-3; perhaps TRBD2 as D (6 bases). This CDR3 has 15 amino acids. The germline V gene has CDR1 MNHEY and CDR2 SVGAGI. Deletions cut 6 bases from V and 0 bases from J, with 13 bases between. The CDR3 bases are TGTGCCAGCAGCCTTAGCGGTTCTAGCACAGATACGCAGTATTTT. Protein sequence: CASSLSGSSTDTQYF.

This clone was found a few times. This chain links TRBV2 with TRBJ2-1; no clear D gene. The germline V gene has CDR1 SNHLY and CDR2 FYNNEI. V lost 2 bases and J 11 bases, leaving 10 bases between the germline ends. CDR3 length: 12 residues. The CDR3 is CASSEWDPKQFF. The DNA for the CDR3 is TGTGCCAGCAGTGAATGGGATCCCAAGCAGTTCTTC.

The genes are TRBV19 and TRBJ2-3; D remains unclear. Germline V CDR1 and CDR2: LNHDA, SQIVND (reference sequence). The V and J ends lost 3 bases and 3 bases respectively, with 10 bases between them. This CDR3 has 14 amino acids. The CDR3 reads CASSMWGGTDTQYF. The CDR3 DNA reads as TGTGCCAGTAGTATGTGGGGTGGGACAGATACGCAGTATTTT.

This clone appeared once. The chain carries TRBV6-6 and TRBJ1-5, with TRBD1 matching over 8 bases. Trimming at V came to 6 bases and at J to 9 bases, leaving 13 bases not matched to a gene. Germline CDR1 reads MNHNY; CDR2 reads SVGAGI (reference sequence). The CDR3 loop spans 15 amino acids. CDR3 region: CASRIDRGHYGPQHF. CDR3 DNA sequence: TGTGCCAGCAGGATTGACAGGGGACATTATGGGCCCCAGCATTTT.